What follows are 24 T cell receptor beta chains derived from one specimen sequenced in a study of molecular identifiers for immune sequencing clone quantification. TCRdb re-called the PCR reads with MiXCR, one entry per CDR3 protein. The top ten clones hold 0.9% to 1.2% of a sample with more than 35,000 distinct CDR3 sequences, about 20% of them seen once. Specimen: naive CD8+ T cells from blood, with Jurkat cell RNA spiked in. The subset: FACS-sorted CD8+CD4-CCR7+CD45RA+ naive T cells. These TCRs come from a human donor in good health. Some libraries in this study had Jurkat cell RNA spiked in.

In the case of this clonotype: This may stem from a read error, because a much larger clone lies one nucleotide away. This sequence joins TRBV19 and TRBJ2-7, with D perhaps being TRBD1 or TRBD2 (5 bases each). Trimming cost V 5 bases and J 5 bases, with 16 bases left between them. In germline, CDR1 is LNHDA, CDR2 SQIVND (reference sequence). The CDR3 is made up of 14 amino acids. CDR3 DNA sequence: TGTGCCAGTAGTCATGGGGGTGTGTCGAACGAGCAGTACTTC. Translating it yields CASSHGGVSNEQYF.

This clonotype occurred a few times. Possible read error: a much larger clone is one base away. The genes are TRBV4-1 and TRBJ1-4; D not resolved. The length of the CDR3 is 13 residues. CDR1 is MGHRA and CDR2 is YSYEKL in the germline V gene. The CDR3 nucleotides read TGCGCCAGCGGCCAAGCAACTAATGAAAAACTGTTTTTT. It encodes CASGQATNEKLFF.

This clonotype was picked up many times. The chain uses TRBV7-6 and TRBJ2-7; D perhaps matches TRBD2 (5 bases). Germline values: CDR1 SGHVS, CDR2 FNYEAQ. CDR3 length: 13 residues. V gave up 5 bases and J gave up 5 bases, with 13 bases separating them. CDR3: CASSTGLANEQYF. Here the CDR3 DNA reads TGTGCCAGCAGCACCGGCCTAGCTAACGAGCAGTACTTC.

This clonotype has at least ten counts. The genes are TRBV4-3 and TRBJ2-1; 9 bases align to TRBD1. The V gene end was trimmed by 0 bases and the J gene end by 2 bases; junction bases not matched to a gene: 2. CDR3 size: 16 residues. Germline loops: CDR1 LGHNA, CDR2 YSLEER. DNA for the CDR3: TGCGCCAGCAGCCAAGATACAGGGGGCCCCTACAATGAGCAGTTCTTC. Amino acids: CASSQDTGGPYNEQFF.

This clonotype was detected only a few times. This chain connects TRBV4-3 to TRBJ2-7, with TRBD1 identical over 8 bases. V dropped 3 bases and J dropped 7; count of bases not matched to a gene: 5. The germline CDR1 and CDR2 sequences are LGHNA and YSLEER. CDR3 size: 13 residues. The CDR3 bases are TGCGCCAGCAGCCAGGGACAGGCCTGGGAGCAGTACTTC. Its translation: CASSQGQAWEQYF.

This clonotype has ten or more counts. This CDR3 is CASSSTGGSYEQYF. CDR3 nucleotide sequence: TGTGCCAGCAGCTCCACAGGGGGGTCCTACGAGCAGTACTTC. The J gene is TRBJ2-7, the V gene TRBV13; TRBD1 matches at 8 bases. Germline V CDR1 and CDR2: PRHDT, FYEKMQ (reference sequence). The CDR3 is 14 amino acids. With V trimmed by 4 bases and J by 1 base, 3 bases remained unmatched.

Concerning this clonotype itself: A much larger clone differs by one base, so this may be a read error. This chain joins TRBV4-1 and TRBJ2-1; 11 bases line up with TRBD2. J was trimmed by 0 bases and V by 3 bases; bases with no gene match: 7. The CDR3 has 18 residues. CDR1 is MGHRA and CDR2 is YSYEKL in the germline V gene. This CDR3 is CASSHLAGGPSSYNEQFF. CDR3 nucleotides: TGCGCCAGCAGCCACCTAGCGGGGGGTCCTAGCTCCTACAATGAGCAGTTCTTC.

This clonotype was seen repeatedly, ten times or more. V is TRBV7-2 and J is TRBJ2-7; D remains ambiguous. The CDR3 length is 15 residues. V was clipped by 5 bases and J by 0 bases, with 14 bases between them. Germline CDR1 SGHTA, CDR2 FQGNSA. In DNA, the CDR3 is TGTGCCAGCAGCCAGGTTCCCGGTCACTCCTACGAGCAGTACTTC. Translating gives CASSQVPGHSYEQYF.

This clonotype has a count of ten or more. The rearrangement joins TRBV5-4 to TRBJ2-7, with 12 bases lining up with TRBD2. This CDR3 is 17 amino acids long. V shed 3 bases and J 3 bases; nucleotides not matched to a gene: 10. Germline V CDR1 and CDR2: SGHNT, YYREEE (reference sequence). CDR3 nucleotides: TGTGCCAGCAGCTCGGGGACTAGCGGGCGCGCGCACTACGAGCAGTACTTC. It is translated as CASSSGTSGRAHYEQYF.

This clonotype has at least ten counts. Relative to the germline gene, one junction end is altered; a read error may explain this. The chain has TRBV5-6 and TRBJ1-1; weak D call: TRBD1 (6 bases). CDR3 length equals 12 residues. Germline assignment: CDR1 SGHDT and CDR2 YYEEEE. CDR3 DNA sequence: TGTGCCAGCAGCCCCGGAGGCAGGGGCCCGGACTTT. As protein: CASSPGGRGPDF.

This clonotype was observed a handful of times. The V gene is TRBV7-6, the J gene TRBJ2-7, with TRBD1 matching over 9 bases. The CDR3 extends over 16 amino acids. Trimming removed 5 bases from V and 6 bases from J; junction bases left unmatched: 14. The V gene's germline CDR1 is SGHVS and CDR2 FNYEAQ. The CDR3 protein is CASSRKTGTGSSEQYF. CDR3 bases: TGTGCCAGCAGCAGAAAAACCGGGACAGGGTCGTCCGAGCAGTACTTC.

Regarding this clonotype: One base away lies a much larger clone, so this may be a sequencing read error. In nucleotides, the CDR3 is TGCAGCGTTCCATGGAATGAGCAGTTCTTC. Its protein product is CSVPWNEQFF. V usage is TRBV29-1 and J usage is TRBJ2-1; D ambiguous. Trimming left V 5 bases short and J 7 bases short, with 6 bases between. Germline V CDR1 and CDR2: SQVTM, ANQGSEA. The CDR3 is 10 residues long.

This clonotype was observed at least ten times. The CDR3 sequence is CASSDLRDDIYTGELFF. The CDR3, as DNA: TGTGCCAGCAGCGACCTGAGAGATGACATATACACCGGGGAGCTGTTTTTT. The chain combines TRBV2 with TRBJ2-2; unclear D gene. CDR3 length: 17 residues. Trimming removed 6 bases from V and 3 bases from J, with 20 bases in between. The germline V gene encodes CDR1 SNHLY and CDR2 FYNNEI.

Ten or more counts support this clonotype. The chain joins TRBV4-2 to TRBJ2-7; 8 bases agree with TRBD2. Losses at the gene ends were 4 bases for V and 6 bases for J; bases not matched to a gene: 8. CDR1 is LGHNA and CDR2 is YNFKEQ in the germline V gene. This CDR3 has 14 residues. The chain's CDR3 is CASSPSGSRSEQYF. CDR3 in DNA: TGTGCCAGCAGCCCCAGCGGGAGTAGGTCCGAGCAGTACTTC.

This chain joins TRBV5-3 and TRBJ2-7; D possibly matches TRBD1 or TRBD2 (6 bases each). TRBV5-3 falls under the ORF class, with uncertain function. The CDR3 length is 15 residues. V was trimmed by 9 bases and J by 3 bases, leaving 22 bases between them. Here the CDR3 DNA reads TGTGCCAACAGCTCGGACCTCGGGGGCGGCTACGAGCAGTACTTC. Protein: CANSSDLGGGYEQYF.

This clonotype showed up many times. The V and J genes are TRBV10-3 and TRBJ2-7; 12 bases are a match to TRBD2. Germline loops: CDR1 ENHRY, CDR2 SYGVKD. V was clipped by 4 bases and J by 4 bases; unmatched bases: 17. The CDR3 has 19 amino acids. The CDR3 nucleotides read TGTGCCATCAGTGCCACCCCCGGGGCTAGCGGGAGGGCCGGGTACGAGCAGTACTTC. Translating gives CAISATPGASGRAGYEQYF.

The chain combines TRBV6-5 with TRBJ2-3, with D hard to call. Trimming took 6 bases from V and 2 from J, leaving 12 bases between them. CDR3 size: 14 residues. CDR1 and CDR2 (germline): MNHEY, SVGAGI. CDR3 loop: CASRRRPATDTQYF. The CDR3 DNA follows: TGTGCCAGCAGACGAAGACCAGCCACAGATACGCAGTATTTT.

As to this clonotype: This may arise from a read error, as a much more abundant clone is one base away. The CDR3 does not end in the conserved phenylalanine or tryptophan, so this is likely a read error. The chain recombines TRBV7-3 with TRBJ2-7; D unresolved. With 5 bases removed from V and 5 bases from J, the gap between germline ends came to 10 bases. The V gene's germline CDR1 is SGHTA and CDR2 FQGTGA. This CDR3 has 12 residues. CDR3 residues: CASSPAPHEQYL. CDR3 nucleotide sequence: TGTGCCAGCAGCCCCGCCCCCCACGAGCAGTACCTC.

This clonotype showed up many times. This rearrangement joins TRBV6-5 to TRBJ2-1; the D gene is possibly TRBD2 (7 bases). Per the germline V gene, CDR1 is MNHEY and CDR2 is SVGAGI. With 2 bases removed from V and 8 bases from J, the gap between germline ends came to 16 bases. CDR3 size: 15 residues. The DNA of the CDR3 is TGTGCCAGCAGTTACGGGGGGGGGGCCCCAGATGAGCAGTTCTTC. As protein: CASSYGGGAPDEQFF.

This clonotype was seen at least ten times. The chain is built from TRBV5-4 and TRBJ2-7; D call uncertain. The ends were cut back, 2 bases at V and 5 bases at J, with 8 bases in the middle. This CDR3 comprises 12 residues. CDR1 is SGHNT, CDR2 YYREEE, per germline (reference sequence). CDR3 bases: TGTGCCAGCAGCTTTGTGGGGAACGAGCAGTACTTC. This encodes CASSFVGNEQYF.

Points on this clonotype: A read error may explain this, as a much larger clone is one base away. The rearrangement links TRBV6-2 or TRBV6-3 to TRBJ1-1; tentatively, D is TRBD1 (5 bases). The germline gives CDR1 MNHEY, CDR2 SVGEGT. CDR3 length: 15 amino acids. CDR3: CVSSWGPGMNTEAFF. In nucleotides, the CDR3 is TGTGTCAGCAGCTGGGGCCCGGGAATGAACACTGAAGCTTTCTTT.

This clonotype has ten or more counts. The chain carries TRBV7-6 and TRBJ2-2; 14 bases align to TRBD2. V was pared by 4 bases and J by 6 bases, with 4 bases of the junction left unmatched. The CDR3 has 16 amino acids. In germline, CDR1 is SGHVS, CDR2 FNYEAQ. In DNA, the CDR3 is TGTGCCAGCAGCTCCGGACTAGCGGGAGGCCCCGGGGAGCTGTTTTTT. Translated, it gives CASSSGLAGGPGELFF.

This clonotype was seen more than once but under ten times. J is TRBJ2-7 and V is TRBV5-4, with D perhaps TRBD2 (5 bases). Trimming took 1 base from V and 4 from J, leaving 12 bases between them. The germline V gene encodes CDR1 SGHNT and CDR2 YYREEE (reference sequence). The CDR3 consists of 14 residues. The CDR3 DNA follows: TGTGCCAGCAGCTTGAAGGGAGTATCATACGAGCAGTACTTC. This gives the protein CASSLKGVSYEQYF.

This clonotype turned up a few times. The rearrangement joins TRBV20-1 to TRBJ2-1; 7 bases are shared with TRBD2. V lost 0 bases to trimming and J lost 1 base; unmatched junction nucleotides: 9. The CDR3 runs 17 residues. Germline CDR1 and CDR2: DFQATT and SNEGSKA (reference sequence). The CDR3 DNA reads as TGCAGTGCTAGAGACTACTCTAGCGGTCAATCCTACAATGAGCAGTTCTTC. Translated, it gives CSARDYSSGQSYNEQFF.